These 23 T cell receptor beta chains originate from one sample sequenced in a study of T-cell memory formation after mild COVID-19. A single record per CDR3 protein comes from TCRdb applying MiXCR to the 5' RACE reads. Here the sample spans fewer than 400,000 distinct CDR3 sequences, over 10% being singletons. Source material: PBMCs or a T cell subset sorted from them (not recorded which). These receptors all come from a man between 18 and 29 years old who had mild COVID-19 (a few samples of this study predate the infection). Cell type and time point are not known.

This chain links TRBV7-2 with TRBJ1-1; D may be TRBD1 (6 bases). The CDR3 is 14 residues long. CDR1 and CDR2 (germline): SGHTA, FQGNSA. The V and J ends lost 5 bases and 4 bases respectively, with 14 bases between them. This chain's CDR3 is CASSPGVGRTEAFF. In nucleotides, the CDR3 is TGTGCCAGCAGCCCAGGGGTGGGTCGCACTGAAGCTTTCTTT.

Ten or more counts support this clonotype. The chain combines TRBV4-3 with TRBJ1-2; D gene uncertain. The CDR3 has 15 amino acids. The ends were cut back, 0 bases at V and 4 bases at J, with 12 bases in the middle. Germline lookup yields CDR1 LGHNA and CDR2 YSLEER. CDR3: CASSQDTVEPYGYTF. The DNA of the CDR3 is TGCGCCAGCAGCCAAGATACCGTGGAGCCCTATGGCTACACCTTC.

The chain is built from TRBV6-5 and TRBJ2-3; 11 positions match TRBD2. Unmatched junction bases numbered 3, after V lost 6 bases and J lost 4 bases. The CDR3 totals 14 residues. The V gene's germline CDR1 is MNHEY and CDR2 SVGAGI. The CDR3 region is CASRGSGGADTQYF. The CDR3 region has the DNA TGTGCCAGCAGGGGTAGCGGGGGGGCAGATACGCAGTATTTT.

This rearrangement joins TRBV9 to TRBJ2-6; D may be TRBD2 (5 bases). Germline CDR1 and CDR2: SGDLS and YYNGEE. V was pared by 3 bases and J by 0 bases, with 16 bases between. This CDR3 has 18 residues. The CDR3 coding sequence is TGTGCCAGCAGCGCCCGGACTGTAATAAGCTCTGGGGCCAACGTCCTGACTTTC. Its translation is CASSARTVISSGANVLTF.

This clonotype was counted ten times or more. The chain recombines TRBV7-2 with TRBJ2-5; perhaps TRBD2 as D (5 bases). Germline-derived CDR1 and CDR2 are SGHTA and FQGNSA. Trimming took off 5 bases at V and 5 bases at J, with 15 bases between the two ends. This CDR3 region has 14 residues. In nucleotides, the CDR3 is TGTGCCAGCAGCGCGGACTTATCATTGGAGACCCAGTACTTC. This sequence encodes CASSADLSLETQYF.

The rearrangement joins TRBV11-2 to TRBJ1-2; 7 bases are shared with TRBD1. The J segment lost 4 bases and the V segment lost 2 bases, leaving 16 bases of the junction unmatched. This CDR3 is built from 18 residues. The germline gives CDR1 SGHAT, CDR2 FQNNGV. The CDR3 sequence: CASSLSGGDRAWGYGYTF. The CDR3 bases are TGTGCCAGCAGCTTATCTGGAGGGGACAGAGCCTGGGGCTATGGCTACACCTTC.

The V call is TRBV3-1, the J call TRBJ2-2; D may be TRBD1 or TRBD2 (5 bases each). The germline V gene encodes CDR1 LGHDT and CDR2 YNNKEL (reference sequence). Trimming shortened V by 6 bases and J by 3 bases, and 17 bases separated the two germline ends. The CDR3 spans 16 residues. The CDR3, as DNA: TGTGCCAGCAGAAAGAGGTCGGGGCTAGACACCGGGGAGCTGTTTTTT. This encodes CASRKRSGLDTGELFF. The whole variable domain, filled in from reference TRBV3-1 and TRBJ2-2, reads DTAVSQTPKYLVTQMGNDKSIKCEQNLGHDTMYWYKQDSKKFLKIMFSYNNKELIINETVPNRFSPKSPDKAHLNLHINSLELGDSAVYFCASRKRSGLDTGELFFGEGSRLTVL.

This clonotype came up a few times. V and J are TRBV5-1 and TRBJ2-3; D might be TRBD1 (5 bases). The CDR3 sequence is 17 residues long. V was pared by 0 bases and J by 2 bases, with 16 bases between. Germline assignment: CDR1 SGHRS and CDR2 YFSETQ. The CDR3 loop is CASSLGWGGRVTDTQYF. CDR3 bases: TGCGCCAGCAGCTTGGGGTGGGGCGGACGGGTCACAGATACGCAGTATTTT.

The chain employs TRBV20-1 and TRBJ2-2, with 7 bases fitting TRBD1. There are 16 residues in the CDR3. V trimming: 3 bases; J trimming: 3 bases; junction bases outside the gene matches: 10. Germline V gene data show CDR1 as DFQATT and CDR2 as SNEGSKA (reference sequence). This CDR3 is CSARGTGTVYTGELFF. CDR3 nucleotide sequence: TGCAGTGCTAGGGGGACCGGGACAGTGTACACCGGGGAGCTGTTTTTT.

The genes are TRBV5-5 and TRBJ1-1; perhaps TRBD1 as D (5 bases). The germline V gene has CDR1 SGHKS and CDR2 YYEKEE (reference sequence). The CDR3 is 14 amino acids. The germline V and J ends were trimmed by 2 bases and 2 bases, with 10 bases remaining between them. DNA of the CDR3: TGTGCCAGCAGCTTAACCAGGGCCAACACTGAAGCTTTCTTT. It specifies CASSLTRANTEAFF.

CDR3 region: CASTDNLYEQYV. The CDR3 DNA reads as TGCGCCAGCACCGACAACCTCTACGAGCAGTACGTC. V usage is TRBV5-1 and J usage is TRBJ2-7; D is unresolved. V was shortened by 6 bases and J by 3 bases, with 10 bases between the two germline ends. Germline V gives CDR1 SGHRS, CDR2 YFSETQ. This CDR3 spans 12 amino acids.

The rearrangement uses TRBV7-7 and TRBJ2-2, with D perhaps matching TRBD2 (5 bases). Germline V gene data show CDR1 as SSHAT and CDR2 as FNYEAQ (reference sequence). The CDR3 contains 12 residues. V was pared by 5 bases and J by 6 bases, with 7 bases between. The CDR3 protein is CASSPGAGELFF. The CDR3 nucleotides are TGTGCCAGCAGCCCCGGGGCCGGGGAGCTGTTTTTT.

This clonotype has more than one count but fewer than ten. The J gene is TRBJ1-2, the V gene TRBV5-1; D gene uncertain. The CDR3 has 16 amino acids. CDR1 is SGHRS and CDR2 is YFSETQ in the germline V gene. Trimming stripped 0 bases from V and 1 base from J, with 13 bases between. The CDR3, as DNA: TGCGCCAGCAGCTTGGCCGGGAAGATAGATAACTATGGCTACACCTTC. Its protein product is CASSLAGKIDNYGYTF.

This clonotype was counted only a few times. The rearrangement uses TRBV7-6 and TRBJ2-6, with 8 bases fitting TRBD2. The CDR3 contains 19 residues. With 4 bases clipped from V and 0 bases from J, the junction kept 11 bases outside the gene matches. CDR1 SGHVS and CDR2 FNYEAQ come from the germline V gene. CDR3 amino acids: CASSSLNSGASSGANVLTF. The CDR3 nucleotides read TGTGCCAGCAGCTCCTTGAATAGCGGGGCCAGCTCTGGGGCCAACGTCCTGACTTTC.

The chain has TRBV4-3 and TRBJ2-1; 11 bases align to TRBD2. V lost 0 bases and J lost 9; bases outside the gene matches: 4. CDR1 and CDR2 (germline): LGHNA, YSLEER. The CDR3 contains 15 residues. The DNA of the CDR3 is TGCGCCAGCAGCCAAGATAGACTAGCGGGGCGTGAGCAGTTCTTC. Residues: CASSQDRLAGREQFF.

The chain carries TRBV28 and TRBJ2-7; possibly TRBD2 for D (6 bases). The CDR3 totals 13 residues. Germline CDR1 MDHEN, CDR2 SYDVKM. Trimming pared 2 bases from V and 4 bases from J, leaving 9 bases between. This CDR3 reads CASSLRRGYEQYV. The CDR3 nucleotides read TGTGCCAGCAGTTTACGGCGGGGTTACGAGCAGTACGTC.

The chain links TRBV18 to TRBJ1-6; D perhaps matches TRBD1 (6 bases). The CDR3 is made up of 15 amino acids. Trimming took 2 bases from V and 8 from J, leaving 13 bases between them. Germline values: CDR1 KGHSH, CDR2 LQKENI. CDR3 DNA sequence: TGTGCCAGCTCACCAGGAGCAGGGGAATATTCACCCCTCCACTTT. This gives the protein CASSPGAGEYSPLHF.

The rearrangement uses TRBV5-5 and TRBJ2-3; D is ambiguous. Germline CDR1 SGHKS, CDR2 YYEKEE (reference sequence). The CDR3 extends over 15 amino acids. With 0 bases removed from V and 2 bases from J, the gap between germline ends came to 10 bases. Here the CDR3 DNA reads TGTGCCAGCAGCTTGGTGGTAGAGAACACAGATACGCAGTATTTT. Its protein product is CASSLVVENTDTQYF.

V usage is TRBV9 and J usage is TRBJ2-1; D is uncertain. This CDR3 is built from 13 residues. The germline V gene encodes CDR1 SGDLS and CDR2 YYNGEE. Trimming removed 1 base from V and 3 bases from J, with 5 bases in between. The CDR3 region is CASSVHHYNEQFF. CDR3 bases: TGTGCCAGCAGCGTACACCACTACAATGAGCAGTTCTTC.

This clonotype was seen more than once but under ten times. The CDR3 here is CASSSDWSTEAFF. CDR3 nucleotide sequence: TGTGCCAGCAGCTCCGATTGGAGCACTGAAGCTTTCTTT. V usage is TRBV7-2 and J usage is TRBJ1-1, with no clear D. CDR1 and CDR2 (germline): SGHTA, FQGNSA. The CDR3 has 13 residues. Trimming left V 4 bases short and J 4 bases short, with 10 bases between.

This clonotype was seen a few times. The CDR3: CASGGDGEKLFF. The DNA for the CDR3 is TGTGCCAGCGGGGGGGACGGTGAAAAACTGTTTTTT. The chain has TRBV12-3 or TRBV12-4 and TRBJ1-4, with D perhaps matching TRBD1 (5 bases). CDR3 size: 12 residues. V was trimmed by 8 bases and J by 7 bases, leaving 11 bases between them.

This chain uses TRBV5-1 with TRBJ1-3; D call uncertain. The germline CDR1 and CDR2 sequences are SGHRS and YFSETQ. V was cut by 3 bases and J by 0 bases, with 4 bases left in between. The CDR3 contains 13 residues. The CDR3 protein is CASSSHSGNTIYF. In DNA form, the CDR3 reads TGCGCCAGCAGCTCCCACTCTGGAAACACCATATATTTT.

This clonotype was counted between two and nine times. The gene calls are TRBV5-1 and TRBJ2-1; 7 bases fit TRBD1. This CDR3 is 15 amino acids long. CDR1 SGHRS and CDR2 YFSETQ come from the germline V gene. After removal of 6 bases from V and 0 bases from J, the junction contained 6 bases not matched to a gene. The CDR3 nucleotides are TGCGCCAGCACGGGTCGGGACAGCTCCTACAATGAGCAGTTCTTC. Translated, it gives CASTGRDSSYNEQFF.